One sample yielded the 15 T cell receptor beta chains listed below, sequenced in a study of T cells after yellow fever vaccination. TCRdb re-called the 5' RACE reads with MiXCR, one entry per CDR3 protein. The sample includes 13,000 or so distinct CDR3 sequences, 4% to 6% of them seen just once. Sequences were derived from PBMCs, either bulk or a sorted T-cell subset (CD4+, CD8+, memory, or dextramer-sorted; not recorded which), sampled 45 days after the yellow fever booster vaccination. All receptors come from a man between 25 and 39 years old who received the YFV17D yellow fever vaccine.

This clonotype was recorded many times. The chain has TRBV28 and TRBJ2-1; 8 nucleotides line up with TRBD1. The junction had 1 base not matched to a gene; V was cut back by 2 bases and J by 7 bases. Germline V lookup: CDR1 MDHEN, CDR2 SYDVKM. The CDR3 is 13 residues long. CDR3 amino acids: CASSLTGGNEQFF. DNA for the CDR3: TGTGCCAGCAGTTTAACAGGGGGAAATGAGCAGTTCTTC.

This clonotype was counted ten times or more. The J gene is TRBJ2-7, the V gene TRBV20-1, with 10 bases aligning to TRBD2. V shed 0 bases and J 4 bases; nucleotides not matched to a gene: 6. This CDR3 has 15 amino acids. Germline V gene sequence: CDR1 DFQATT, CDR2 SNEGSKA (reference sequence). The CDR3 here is CSARDSSGRSYEQYF. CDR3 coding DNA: TGCAGTGCTAGAGATTCTAGCGGGAGAAGTTACGAGCAGTACTTC.

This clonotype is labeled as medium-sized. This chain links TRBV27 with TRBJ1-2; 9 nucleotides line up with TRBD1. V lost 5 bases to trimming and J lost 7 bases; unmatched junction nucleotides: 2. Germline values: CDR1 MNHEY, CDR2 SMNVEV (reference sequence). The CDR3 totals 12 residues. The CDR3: CASSTGGFGYTF. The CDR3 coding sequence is TGTGCCAGCAGTACAGGGGGCTTTGGCTACACCTTC.

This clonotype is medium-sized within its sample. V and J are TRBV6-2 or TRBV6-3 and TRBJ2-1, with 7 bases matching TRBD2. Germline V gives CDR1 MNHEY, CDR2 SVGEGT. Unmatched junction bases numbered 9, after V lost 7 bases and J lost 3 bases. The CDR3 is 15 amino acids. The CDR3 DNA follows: TGTGCCAGCAAACCCCAGCGGGACTACTACAATGAGCAGTTCTTC. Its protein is CASKPQRDYYNEQFF.

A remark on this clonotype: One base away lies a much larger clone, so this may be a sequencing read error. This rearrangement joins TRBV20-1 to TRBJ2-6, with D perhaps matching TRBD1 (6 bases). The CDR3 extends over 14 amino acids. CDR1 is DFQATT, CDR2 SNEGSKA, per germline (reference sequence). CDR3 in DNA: TGCAGTGCTATCAGGGGTAGTGGGGCCGACGTCCTGACTTTC. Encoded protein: CSAIRGSGADVLTF.

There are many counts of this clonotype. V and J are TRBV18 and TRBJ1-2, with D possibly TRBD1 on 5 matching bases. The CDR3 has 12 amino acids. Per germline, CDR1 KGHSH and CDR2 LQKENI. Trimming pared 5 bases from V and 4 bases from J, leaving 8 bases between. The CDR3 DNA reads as TGTGCCAGCTCAGCCAGGGTCTATGGCTACACCTTC. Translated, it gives CASSARVYGYTF.

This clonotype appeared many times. CDR3 loop: CASSQAPGANTGELFF. The CDR3 DNA follows: TGTGCCAGCAGCCAAGCCCCGGGAGCCAACACCGGGGAGCTGTTTTTT. V gene TRBV3-1 combines with J gene TRBJ2-2; possibly TRBD2 for D (6 bases). Between the trimmed V and J ends, which lost 1 base and 2 bases, there was a span of 11 bases. The germline V gene has CDR1 LGHDT and CDR2 YNNKEL (reference sequence). CDR3 length: 16 residues.

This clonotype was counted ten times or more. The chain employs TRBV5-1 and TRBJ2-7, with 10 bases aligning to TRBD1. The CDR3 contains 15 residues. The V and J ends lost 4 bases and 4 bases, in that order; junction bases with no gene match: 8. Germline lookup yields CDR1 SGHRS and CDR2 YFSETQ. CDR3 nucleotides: TGCGCCAGCAGCCTACTGACAGGGGGCGCGTACGAGCAGTACTTC. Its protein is CASSLLTGGAYEQYF.

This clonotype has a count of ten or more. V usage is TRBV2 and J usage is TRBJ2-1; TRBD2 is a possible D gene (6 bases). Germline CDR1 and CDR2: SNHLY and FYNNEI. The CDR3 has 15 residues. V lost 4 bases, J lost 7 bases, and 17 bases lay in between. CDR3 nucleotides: TGTGCCAGCAGTGTACGGGAGTCATGGAAAAATGAGCAGTTCTTC. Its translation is CASSVRESWKNEQFF.

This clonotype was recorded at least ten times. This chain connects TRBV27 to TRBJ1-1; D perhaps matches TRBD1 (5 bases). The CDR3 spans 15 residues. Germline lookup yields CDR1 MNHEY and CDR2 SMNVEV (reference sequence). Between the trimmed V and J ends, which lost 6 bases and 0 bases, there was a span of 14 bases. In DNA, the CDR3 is TGTGCCAGCAGCTCGAGTTGGGGCATGAACACTGAAGCTTTCTTT. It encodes CASSSSWGMNTEAFF.

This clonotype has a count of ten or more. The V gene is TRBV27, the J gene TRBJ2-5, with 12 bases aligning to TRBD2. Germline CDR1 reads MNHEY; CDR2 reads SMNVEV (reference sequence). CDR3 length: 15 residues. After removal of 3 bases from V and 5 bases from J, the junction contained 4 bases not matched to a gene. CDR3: CASSFWTSGKETQYF. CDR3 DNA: TGTGCCAGCAGTTTCTGGACTAGCGGGAAGGAGACCCAGTACTTC.

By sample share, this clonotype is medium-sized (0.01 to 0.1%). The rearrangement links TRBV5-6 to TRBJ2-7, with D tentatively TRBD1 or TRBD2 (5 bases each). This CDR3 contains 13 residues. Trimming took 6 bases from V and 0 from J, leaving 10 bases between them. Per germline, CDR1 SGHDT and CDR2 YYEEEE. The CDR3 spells CASTGQSSYEQYF. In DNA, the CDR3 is TGTGCCAGCACGGGGCAGAGCTCCTACGAGCAGTACTTC. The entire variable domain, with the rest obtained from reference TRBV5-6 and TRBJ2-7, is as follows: DAGVTQSPTHLIKTRGQQVTLRCSPKSGHDTVSWYQQALGQGPQFIFQYYEEEERQRGNFPDRFSGHQFPNYSSELNVNALLLGDSALYLCASTGQSSYEQYFGPGTRLTVT.

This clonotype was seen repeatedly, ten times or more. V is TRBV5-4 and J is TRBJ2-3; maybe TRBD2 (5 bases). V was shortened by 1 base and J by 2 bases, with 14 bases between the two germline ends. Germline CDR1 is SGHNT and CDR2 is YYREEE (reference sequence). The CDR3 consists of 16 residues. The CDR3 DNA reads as TGTGCCAGCAGCTTGTTCGGACTCCCAGCCACAGATACGCAGTATTTT. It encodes CASSLFGLPATDTQYF.

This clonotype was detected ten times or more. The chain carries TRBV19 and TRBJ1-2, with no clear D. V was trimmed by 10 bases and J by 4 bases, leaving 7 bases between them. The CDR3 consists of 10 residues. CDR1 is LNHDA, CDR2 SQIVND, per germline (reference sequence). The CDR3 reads CATYTYGYTF. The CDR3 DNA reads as TGTGCCACCTATACCTATGGCTACACCTTC.

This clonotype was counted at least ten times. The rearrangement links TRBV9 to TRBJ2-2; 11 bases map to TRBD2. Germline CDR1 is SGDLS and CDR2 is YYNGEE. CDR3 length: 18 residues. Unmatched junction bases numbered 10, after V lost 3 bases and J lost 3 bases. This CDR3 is CASSDPGTSGSYTGELFF. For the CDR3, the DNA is TGTGCCAGCAGCGACCCGGGCACTAGCGGGAGTTACACCGGGGAGCTGTTTTTT.